The count of the clone carrying this T cell receptor beta chain is one. Trimming stripped 1 base from V and 2 bases from J, with 9 bases between. Germline CDR1 SGHNT, CDR2 YENEEA. The CDR3 length is 14 residues. The record originates from a study of cytomegalovirus exposure and HLA in healthy donors. Turning to the study itself: Early on, a data release was issued that held some 85 million unique TCRs from HLA-typed donors.

The PCR was carried out with 60 Vbeta primers and 13 Jbeta primers. Original processing methods: Roughly 10 million shared chains were among approximately 80 million unique TCR beta chains counted in a later analysis. Generated by immunoSEQ multiplex PCR, the TCRdb table keeps only in-frame clones and is missing some. D and trimming were read from the DNA, whereas the V and J calls and clone size are those reported in that table. The table lists about 160,000 clones, approximately 79% of them singletons, with roughly 6.6% in the top ten. Sample: PBMCs. V is TRBV11-3 and J is TRBJ2-7; possible D gene TRBD1, 6 bases. This receptor was identified in a man in his forties in good health and CMV-seropositive. In nucleotides, the CDR3 is TGTGCCAGCAGCTTAGGTCAGGGGCCCTACGAGCAGTACTTC. This codes for CASSLGQGPYEQYF. Looking up the rest from reference TRBV11-3 and TRBJ2-7 gives the full variable domain: EAGVVQSPRYKIIEKKQPVAFWCNPISGHNTLYWYLQNLGQGPELLIRYENEEAVDDSQLPKDRFSAERLKGVDSTLKIQPAELGDSAVYLCASSLGQGPYEQYFGPGTRLTVT.